The source of this T cell receptor beta chain is a study of cytomegalovirus exposure and HLA in healthy donors. 60 Vbeta and 13 Jbeta primers were used in PCR. Method: immunoSEQ multiplex PCR; TCRdb's copy keeps in-frame clones and lacks some. The sample includes roughly 200,000 clones, just over 75% of them seen just once. This clone has a handful of counts. The antigen remains unidentified. Overall study results and limits: Among the sequence variants, a highly shared cluster was likely an artifact of sequencing.

At sampling all donors were nominally healthy, likely with unrecorded immune exposures. This CDR3 comprises 18 residues. Per the germline V gene, CDR1 is WSHSY and CDR2 is SAAADI. V shed 2 bases and J 0 bases; nucleotides not matched to a gene: 4. The source of this sequence is a man younger than 35 in good health and CMV-seronegative. The chain links TRBV10-2 to TRBJ2-1; 13 bases match TRBD2. Material for sequencing was PBMCs. Written as DNA, the CDR3 is TGCGCCAGCAGTGAGACGGGACTAGCGGGGATCTCCTACAATGAGCAGTTCTTC. Amino acid sequence: CASSETGLAGISYNEQFF.